This record looks at one T cell receptor (beta chain) sequence and its context. Antigen specificity is unknown. CDR1 and CDR2 (germline): MNHNY, SVGAGI (reference sequence). The CDR3 sequence is 16 residues long. Trimming shortened V by 4 bases and J by 9 bases, and 22 bases separated the two germline ends. This record comes from a study of blood T cells in healthy people across ages. Study-level points and caveats: Significant beta diversity loss was already apparent by age approximately 40, declining roughly linearly. More naive CD4+ cells and higher diversity were found in long-lived than in aged donors.

A second PCR, run for about 7 to 11 cycles, used a sample-barcoded 5' primer plus a J-beta primer mix. A template-switch adaptor with 12 random nucleotides tagged each cDNA molecule. TCRdb reprocessed the 5' RACE reads with MiXCR, giving one entry per CDR3 protein. The sample records 650,000 to 900,000 distinct CDR3 sequences, 62% being singletons. The sample providers were healthy Caucasian people from Russia, aged roughly 6 to 95. This TCR was sampled from a man aged 30 to 39 in good health. The V and J genes are TRBV6-6 and TRBJ1-5; TRBD1 is a possible D gene (5 bases). Input material: blood. The chain's CDR3 is CASSSPNSQGPWPQHF. The CDR3 nucleotides are TGTGCCAGCAGTTCCCCCAATTCTCAGGGACCGTGGCCCCAGCATTTT.